These 16 T cell receptor beta chains were all obtained from the same sample, sequenced in a study of post-analysis software for immune sequencing data. General study points: Five TRBV segments occurring more often in patients than controls included TRBV5-6, TRBV5-1 and TRBV20-1.

For these TCRs, the target antigens are not known. Unique molecular identifiers featured in each of the TCR beta cDNA libraries. TCRdb passed the PCR reads through MiXCR, listing each CDR3 protein once. The table lists almost 700,000 distinct CDR3 sequences, approximately 60% of them singletons, with over 9% in the top ten. Sequencing was performed on blood. These receptors were taken from a girl aged 2 to 10 with multiple sclerosis.

Points on this clonotype: Germline and junction disagree at one end, which may indicate a read error. This sequence joins TRBV7-2 and TRBJ2-5; possibly TRBD2 for D (5 bases). CDR3 length: 12 amino acids. The germline CDR1 and CDR2 sequences are SGHTA and FQGNSA. In DNA, the CDR3 is TGCGCCAGCAGTGCTAGCAGGGAGACCCAGTACTTC. Amino acids: CASSASRETQYF. Full variable domain (rest looked up from reference TRBV7-2 and TRBJ2-5): GAGVSQSPSNKVTEKGKDVELRCDPISGHTALYWYRQSLGQGLEFLIYFQGNSAPDKSGLPSDRFSAERTGGSVSTLTIQRTQQEDSAVYLCASSASRETQYFGPGTRLLVL.

The V gene is TRBV7-9, the J gene TRBJ2-4; no definite D call. The germline CDR1 and CDR2 sequences are SEHNR and FQNEAQ (reference sequence). This CDR3 has 13 amino acids. V lost 7 bases and J 5 bases, leaving 12 bases between the germline ends. The CDR3 coding sequence is TGTGCCAGCACCCAAAGTCCTCAAAACATTCAGTACTTC. Translated: CASTQSPQNIQYF.

The V gene is TRBV20-1, the J gene TRBJ2-4, with D perhaps TRBD1 or TRBD2 (5 bases each). CDR3 size: 12 residues. V was trimmed by 2 bases and J by 13 bases, leaving 15 bases between them. Germline V lookup: CDR1 DFQATT, CDR2 SNEGSKA (reference sequence). The CDR3 loop is CSARSVRDDQYF. For the CDR3, the DNA is TGCAGTGCTAGATCGGTGAGGGACGACCAGTACTTC.

The rearrangement links TRBV13 to TRBJ1-2; D is ambiguous. The V and J ends lost 5 bases and 3 bases respectively, with 16 bases between them. This CDR3 region has 15 residues. Germline assignment: CDR1 PRHDT and CDR2 FYEKMQ (reference sequence). The CDR3 reads CASSPEATWDYGYTF. In DNA, the CDR3 is TGTGCCAGCAGCCCAGAGGCCACCTGGGACTATGGCTACACCTTC.

V and J are TRBV5-1 and TRBJ2-1; 7 bases are a match to TRBD1. CDR1 is SGHRS, CDR2 YFSETQ, per germline. Trimming cost V 0 bases and J 9 bases; bases outside gene matches: 6. The CDR3 spans 14 residues. The chain's CDR3 is CASSLATGPVEQFF. For the CDR3, the DNA is TGCGCCAGCAGCTTGGCGACAGGGCCGGTTGAGCAGTTCTTC.

This clonotype turned up a few times. V and J are TRBV5-1 and TRBJ2-6, with D possibly being TRBD1 (5 bases). V dropped 0 bases and J dropped 0 bases, with 16 bases sitting between them. The CDR3 has 19 residues. Germline V gene sequence: CDR1 SGHRS, CDR2 YFSETQ. Here the CDR3 DNA reads TGCGCCAGCAGCTTGGGATCAGGGCCCGTGAGCTCTGGGGCCAACGTCCTGACTTTC. Amino acid sequence: CASSLGSGPVSSGANVLTF.

This clonotype was counted only a few times. This chain uses TRBV29-1 with TRBJ2-7; tentatively, D is TRBD1 (5 bases). CDR1 SQVTM and CDR2 ANQGSEA come from the germline V gene. This CDR3 comprises 14 residues. Between the trimmed V and J ends, which lost 2 bases and 5 bases, there was a span of 16 bases. CDR3 in DNA: TGCAGCGTTGAAAAGGGGCCCCCTATCCACGAGCAGTACTTC. As protein: CSVEKGPPIHEQYF.

The chain joins TRBV20-1 to TRBJ2-3; 7 bases match TRBD2. The germline V gene has CDR1 DFQATT and CDR2 SNEGSKA (reference sequence). Trimming took 5 bases from V and 3 from J; bases not matched to a gene: 8. CDR3 size: 14 residues. The CDR3 loop reads CSARGGGPTDTQYF. CDR3 nucleotides: TGCAGTGCTCGTGGGGGAGGGCCGACAGATACGCAGTATTTT.

The chain combines TRBV20-1 with TRBJ2-3, with 8 positions matching TRBD1. In germline, CDR1 is DFQATT, CDR2 SNEGSKA (reference sequence). This CDR3 is 14 amino acids long. Trimming took 5 bases from V and 1 from J; bases not matched to a gene: 5. In nucleotides, the CDR3 is TGCAGTGCTGTTACAGGGGGTGGCACAGATACGCAGTATTTT. This codes for CSAVTGGGTDTQYF.

The chain uses TRBV27 and TRBJ1-2; the D gene is possibly TRBD1 (6 bases). The CDR3 is 15 residues long. CDR1 and CDR2 (germline): MNHEY, SMNVEV (reference sequence). The V gene lost 5 bases and the J gene lost 4 bases, with 17 bases spanning the gap. The CDR3 DNA is TGTGCCAGCAGTGAAGGGGGGCCTACACGCTATGGCTACACCTTC. Protein product: CASSEGGPTRYGYTF.

The chain employs TRBV12-3 or TRBV12-4 and TRBJ2-5; no clear D gene. The CDR3 is 14 residues long. The germline V and J ends were trimmed by 2 bases and 5 bases, with 12 bases remaining between them. DNA of the CDR3: TGTGCCAGCAGTTTAATTGCAACGCCGGAGACCCAGTACTTC. This gives the protein CASSLIATPETQYF.

In this sample, this clonotype turned up a few times. The chain links TRBV6-6 to TRBJ1-1, with D tentatively TRBD1 (6 bases). V was cut by 8 bases and J by 5 bases, with 15 bases left in between. In germline, CDR1 is MNHNY, CDR2 SVGAGI (reference sequence). CDR3 length equals 13 residues. CDR3 residues: CASGFVGGTEAFF. CDR3 DNA sequence: TGTGCCAGCGGATTCGTAGGGGGGACTGAAGCTTTCTTT.

V is TRBV12-5 and J is TRBJ1-1; 8 positions match TRBD1. V lost 2 bases, J lost 1 base, and 6 bases stayed unmatched. Germline V gene data show CDR1 as LGHNT and CDR2 as FRNRAP. The CDR3 runs 16 residues. CDR3 nucleotide sequence: TGTGCTAGTGGTTTGTTCAGGGGGCGAGAGAACACTGAAGCTTTCTTT. It translates to CASGLFRGRENTEAFF.

The chain recombines TRBV7-9 with TRBJ1-2; no reliable D call. The CDR3 totals 12 residues. Trimming pared 6 bases from V and 8 bases from J, leaving 13 bases between. Germline CDR1 reads SEHNR; CDR2 reads FQNEAQ (reference sequence). The CDR3 region has the DNA TGTGCCAGCAGTATAGACGAGGGCGGCTACACCTTC. This translates into CASSIDEGGYTF. Variable domain in full (rest from reference TRBV7-9 and TRBJ1-2): DTGVSQNPRHKITKRGQNVTFRCDPISEHNRLYWYRQTLGQGPEFLTYFQNEAQLEKSRLLSDRFSAERPKGSFSTLEIQRTEQGDSAMYLCASSIDEGGYTFGSGTRLTVV.

The V and J genes are TRBV5-5 and TRBJ1-2, with 8 bases aligning to TRBD1. CDR1 and CDR2 from the germline V gene are SGHKS and YYEKEE (reference sequence). This CDR3 has 15 residues. V shed 4 bases and J 4 bases; nucleotides not matched to a gene: 9. The CDR3 nucleotides read TGTGCCAGCAGCCCGGACAGGGTCAATGGCTATGGCTACACCTTC. Encoded protein: CASSPDRVNGYGYTF.

V and J are TRBV5-1 and TRBJ1-6; D not certain. Per germline, CDR1 SGHRS and CDR2 YFSETQ. Trimming stripped 3 bases from V and 7 bases from J, with 11 bases between. CDR3 length: 14 residues. The CDR3 here is CASSSSTSNSPLHF. For the CDR3, the DNA is TGCGCCAGCAGCTCGTCCACTTCAAATTCACCCCTCCACTTT.